This T cell receptor (beta chain) was sequenced for a study of vaccination and CD4 T cells after COVID-19. The wider study: Control cultures were given a CEFX pool, an HIV-1 Nef pool, or no peptide.

At the Johns Hopkins FTIC core, DNA taken from cultured CD4+ T cells was sequenced by way of the Oncomine TCR Beta short-read assay. In TCRdb, the PCR reads were re-called with MiXCR into one record per CDR3 protein. The sample lists roughly 4,500 distinct CDR3 sequences; around 63% were seen once. Treatment given: roughly 10-day PBMC culture with coronavirus spike peptide pools or control peptides (ViraFEST assay). Unexposed donor CD4+ T cells predated the COVID-19 pandemic, collected 2011-2018. TCRs were sequenced by ViraFEST after antigen-specific T cells had been expanded with peptide pools. Half of the medium was exchanged for fresh IL-2 medium, first on day 3 and then on day 7. Study-wide findings and caveats: When vaccine-specific clones from convalescent patients were examined, 304 of 307 were spike mono-reactive.

In the case of this clonotype: Its antigen is unknown.

Germline-derived CDR1 and CDR2 are LGHNA and YSLEER. The CDR3 has 16 amino acids. Trimming removed 0 bases from V and 7 bases from J, with 18 bases in between. This clonotype was sampled from a human donor in good health. Specimen: CD4+ T cells from blood, cultured in vitro. The chain couples TRBV4-3 to TRBJ1-2; perhaps TRBD1 as D (5 bases). The CDR3 DNA is TGCGCCAGCAGCCAAGATTTTGGATTTAGGAGGGGTGGCTACACCTTC. This codes for CASSQDFGFRRGGYTF.